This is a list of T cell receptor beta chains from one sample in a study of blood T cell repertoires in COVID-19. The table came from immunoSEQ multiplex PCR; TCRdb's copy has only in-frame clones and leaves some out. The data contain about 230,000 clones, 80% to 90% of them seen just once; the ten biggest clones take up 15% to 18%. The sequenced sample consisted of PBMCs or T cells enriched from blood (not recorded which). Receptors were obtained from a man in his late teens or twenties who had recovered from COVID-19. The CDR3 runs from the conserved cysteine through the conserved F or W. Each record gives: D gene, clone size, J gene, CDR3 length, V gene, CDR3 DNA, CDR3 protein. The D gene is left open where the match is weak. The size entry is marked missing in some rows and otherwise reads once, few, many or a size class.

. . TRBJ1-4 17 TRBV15 TGTGCCACCAGCAGAACCGGGTCTCTAACAACTAATGAAAAACTGTTTTTT CATSRTGSLTTNEKLFF
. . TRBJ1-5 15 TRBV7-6 TGTGCCAGCAGCTTAGAGGGGCAGGGTCTTCAGCCCCAGCATTTT CASSLEGQGLQPQHF
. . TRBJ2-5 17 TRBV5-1 TGCGCCAGCAGCTTGGGGGGCAGCACAGGCCCTGGGCAGACCCAGTACTTC CASSLGGSTGPGQTQYF
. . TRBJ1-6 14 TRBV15 TGTGCCACCAGCAGAGAACAGGGAGATTCACCCCTCCACTTT CATSREQGDSPLHF
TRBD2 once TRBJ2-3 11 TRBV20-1 TGCAGTGCGTCCACTAGCGACGCGCAGTATTTT CSASTSDAQYF
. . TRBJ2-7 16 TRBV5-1 TGCGCCAGCAGCTTGGCCAGAAGCGCGGACTCCTACGAGCAGTACTTC CASSLARSADSYEQYF
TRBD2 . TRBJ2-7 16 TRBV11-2 TGTGCCAGCAGTTTTGGGGGACTAGCGGGGGCTTACGAGCAGTACTTC CASSFGGLAGAYEQYF
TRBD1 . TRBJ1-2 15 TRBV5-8 TGTGCCAGCAGCTTGTCGGACAGGCTGGTCTATGGCTACACCTTC CASSLSDRLVYGYTF
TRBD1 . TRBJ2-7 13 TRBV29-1 TGCAGCGTTGTTCGGACAGGGGGCTACGAGCAGTACTTC CSVVRTGGYEQYF
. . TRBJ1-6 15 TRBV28 TGTGCCAGCGGAGGAGGTAGCTCCTATAATTCACCCCTCCACTTT CASGGGSSYNSPLHF
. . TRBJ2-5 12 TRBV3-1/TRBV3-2 TGTGCCAGCAGCCATCAGGAAGAGACCCAGTACTTC CASSHQEETQYF
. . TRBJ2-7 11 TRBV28 TGTGCCAGCAGCCTGTTTAGCGAGCAGTACTTC CASSLFSEQYF
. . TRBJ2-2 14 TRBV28 TGTGCCAGCTCTGGCCTCGTAGCAACCGGGGAGCTGTTTTTT CASSGLVATGELFF
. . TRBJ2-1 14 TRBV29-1 TGCAGCGTTGAGGAGACAGAGGCCTACAATGAGCAGTTCTTC CSVEETEAYNEQFF
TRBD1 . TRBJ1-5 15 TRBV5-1 TGCGCCAGCAGCAACGGGACAGATTCCTATCAGCCCCAGCATTTT CASSNGTDSYQPQHF
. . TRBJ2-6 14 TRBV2 TGTGCCAGCAGGCAGGGGACTGGGGCCAACGTCCTGACTTTC CASRQGTGANVLTF
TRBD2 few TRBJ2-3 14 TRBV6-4 TGTGCCAGCAGTGCCGCGGGGGGCACAGATACGCAGTATTTT CASSAAGGTDTQYF
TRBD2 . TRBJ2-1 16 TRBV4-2 TGTGCCAGCAGCCATCAGACTAGCGGGGGCTACAATGAGCAGTTCTTC CASSHQTSGGYNEQFF
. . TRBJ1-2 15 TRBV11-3 TGTGCCAGCAGCTTATGGGCAGGGGAAGGCTATGGCTACACCTTC CASSLWAGEGYGYTF
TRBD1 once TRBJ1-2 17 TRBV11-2 TGTGCCAGCAGCTCCCCGGGACAGGGGGTTCCTAACTATGGCTACACCTTC CASSSPGQGVPNYGYTF
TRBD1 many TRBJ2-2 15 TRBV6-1 TGTGCCAGCAGTGAAGGGACAGGCGACACCGGGGAGCTGTTTTTT CASSEGTGDTGELFF
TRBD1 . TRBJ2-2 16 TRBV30 TGTGCCTGGAGTGGGACAGGGGACTGGAACACCGGGGAGCTGTTTTTT CAWSGTGDWNTGELFF
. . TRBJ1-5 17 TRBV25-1 TGTGCCAGCAGTGAAAAACCCCAGGGCTACTGGAATCAGCCCCAGCATTTT CASSEKPQGYWNQPQHF
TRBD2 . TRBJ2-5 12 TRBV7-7 TGTGCTAGCGGGGCAGACCAAGAGACCCAGTACTTC CASGADQETQYF
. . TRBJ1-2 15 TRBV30 TGTGCCTGGAGTGTACTGGGGCTCCCTGACTATGGCTACACCTTC CAWSVLGLPDYGYTF
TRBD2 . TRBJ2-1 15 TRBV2 TGTGCCTCCTGGGGCGGGGGGGGCCCTGGCAATGAGCAGTTCTTC CASWGGGGPGNEQFF
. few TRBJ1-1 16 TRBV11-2 TGTGCCAGCAGCTTAGATATTGGAGGGAGGTGGACTGAAGCTTTCTTT CASSLDIGGRWTEAFF
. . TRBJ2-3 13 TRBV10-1 TGCGCCAGCAGCCCAACAACCTTGGATACGCAGTATTTT CASSPTTLDTQYF
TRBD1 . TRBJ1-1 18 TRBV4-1 TGCGCCAGCAGCCAGAGAGACGGGACAGGGCAAATGAACACTGAAGCTTTCTTT CASSQRDGTGQMNTEAFF
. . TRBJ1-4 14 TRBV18 TGTGCCAGCTCACCATCAAGAGTAAATGAAAAACTGTTTTTT CASSPSRVNEKLFF
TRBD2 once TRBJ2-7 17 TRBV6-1 TGTGCCAGCAGTGAATTCGGCGGGAGGATAGGGGCTCTCGAGCAGTACTTC CASSEFGGRIGALEQYF
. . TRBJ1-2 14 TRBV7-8 TGTGCCAGCAGCTTAGTTCGGGGGGCCTATGGCTACACCTTC CASSLVRGAYGYTF
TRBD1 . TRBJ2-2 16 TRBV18 TGTGCCAGCTCACGACAGGGCTCACTCAACACCGGGGAGCTGTTTTTT CASSRQGSLNTGELFF
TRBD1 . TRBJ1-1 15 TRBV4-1 TGCGCCAGCAGCCATAGGGACAGTTTACGTGCTGAAGCTTTCTTT CASSHRDSLRAEAFF
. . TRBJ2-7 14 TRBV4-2 TGTGCCAGCAGCCAAGGCGACAGAGCCTACGAGCAGTACTTC CASSQGDRAYEQYF
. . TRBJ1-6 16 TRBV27 TGTGCCAGCAGTGTAGACAGGCGCTCCTATAATTCACCCCTCCACTTT CASSVDRRSYNSPLHF
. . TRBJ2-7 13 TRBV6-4 TGTGCCAGCAGTGACTACCAGGGCTCAACGCAGTACTTC CASSDYQGSTQYF
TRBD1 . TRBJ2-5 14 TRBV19 TGTGCCAGTAAGGGACAGGTCAACCAAGAGACCCAGTACTTC CASKGQVNQETQYF
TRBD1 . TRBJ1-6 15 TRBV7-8 TGTGCCAGCAGCTTGGGGACAGGGCCTAATTCACCCCTCCACTTT CASSLGTGPNSPLHF
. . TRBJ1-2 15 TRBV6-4 TGTGCCAGCAGTAGCCTCCCAGGGTTCCACTATGGCTACACCTTC CASSSLPGFHYGYTF
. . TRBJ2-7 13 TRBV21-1 TGTGCCAGCAAGGAGCCTAACCTCTACGAGCAGTACTTC CASKEPNLYEQYF
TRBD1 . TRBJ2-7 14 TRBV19 TGTGCCAGTAGTAAAGGGGGCCAGTCCTACGAGCAGTACTTC CASSKGGQSYEQYF
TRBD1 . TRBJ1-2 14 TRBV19 TGTGCCAGTAGTATGGGACAGGGTAACTATGGCTACACCTTC CASSMGQGNYGYTF